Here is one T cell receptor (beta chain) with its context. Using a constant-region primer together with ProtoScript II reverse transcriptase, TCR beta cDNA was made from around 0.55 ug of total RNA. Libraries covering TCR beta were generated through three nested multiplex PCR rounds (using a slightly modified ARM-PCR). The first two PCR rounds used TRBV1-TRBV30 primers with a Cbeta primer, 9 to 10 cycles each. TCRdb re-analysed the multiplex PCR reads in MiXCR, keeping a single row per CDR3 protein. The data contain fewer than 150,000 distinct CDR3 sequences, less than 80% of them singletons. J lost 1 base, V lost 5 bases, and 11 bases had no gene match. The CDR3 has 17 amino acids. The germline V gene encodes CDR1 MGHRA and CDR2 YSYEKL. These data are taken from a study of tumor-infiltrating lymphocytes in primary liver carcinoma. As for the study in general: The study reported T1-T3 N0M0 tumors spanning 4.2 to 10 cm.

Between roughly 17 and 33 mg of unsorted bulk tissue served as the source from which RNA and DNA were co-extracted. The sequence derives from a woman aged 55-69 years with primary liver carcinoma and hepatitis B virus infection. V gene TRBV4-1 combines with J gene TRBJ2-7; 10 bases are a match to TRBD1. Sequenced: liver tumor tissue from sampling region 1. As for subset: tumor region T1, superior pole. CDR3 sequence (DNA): TGCGCCAGCAGCAAAAGGGGGGAGGGACAGGGGTCCTACGAGCAGTACTTC. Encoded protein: CASSKRGEGQGSYEQYF.